This T cell receptor (beta chain) was sequenced in a study of blood T cells in healthy people across ages. This clonotype showed up many times. Germline V gene lookup returns CDR1 MGHDK and CDR2 SYGVNS. The trim removed 6 bases at V and 5 bases at J, leaving 12 bases unmatched. The CDR3 spans 15 residues. PCR was performed a second time for roughly 7 to 12 cycles using a sample-barcoded 5' primer and a J-beta primer mix. One entry per CDR3 protein results from TCRdb running MiXCR on the 5' RACE reads. The table includes about 1,800,000 distinct CDR3 sequences, roughly 27% detected once. Each donor was a healthy Caucasian individual from Russia, aged about 6 to 95. With each sample, at least 5.5 micrograms of total RNA were extracted.

This TCR was recovered from a woman in her twenties or thirties in good health. The material sequenced was blood. The V and J genes are TRBV25-1 and TRBJ2-5; 7 nucleotides agree with TRBD2. This CDR3 is CASRRIAGFEETQYF. In DNA, the CDR3 is TGTGCCAGCAGACGGATAGCGGGTTTTGAGGAGACCCAGTACTTC.